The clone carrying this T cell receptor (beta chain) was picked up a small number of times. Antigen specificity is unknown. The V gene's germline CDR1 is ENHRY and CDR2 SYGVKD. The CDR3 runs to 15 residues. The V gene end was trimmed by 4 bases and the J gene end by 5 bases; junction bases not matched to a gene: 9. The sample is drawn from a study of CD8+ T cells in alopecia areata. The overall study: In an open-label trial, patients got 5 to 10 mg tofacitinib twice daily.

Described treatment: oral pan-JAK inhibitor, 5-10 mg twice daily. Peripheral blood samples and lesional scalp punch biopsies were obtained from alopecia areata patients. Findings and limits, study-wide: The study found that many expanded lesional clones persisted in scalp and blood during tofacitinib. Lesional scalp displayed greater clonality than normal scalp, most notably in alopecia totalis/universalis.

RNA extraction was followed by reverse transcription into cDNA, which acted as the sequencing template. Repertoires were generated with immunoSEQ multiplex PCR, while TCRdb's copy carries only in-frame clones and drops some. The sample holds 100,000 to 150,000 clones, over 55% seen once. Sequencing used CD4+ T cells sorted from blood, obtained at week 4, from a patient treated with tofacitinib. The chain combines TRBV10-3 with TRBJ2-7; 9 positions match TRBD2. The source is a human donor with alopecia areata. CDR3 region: CAISGYSGRGDEQYF. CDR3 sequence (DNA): TGTGCCATCAGTGGTTATAGCGGGAGAGGCGACGAGCAGTACTTC.